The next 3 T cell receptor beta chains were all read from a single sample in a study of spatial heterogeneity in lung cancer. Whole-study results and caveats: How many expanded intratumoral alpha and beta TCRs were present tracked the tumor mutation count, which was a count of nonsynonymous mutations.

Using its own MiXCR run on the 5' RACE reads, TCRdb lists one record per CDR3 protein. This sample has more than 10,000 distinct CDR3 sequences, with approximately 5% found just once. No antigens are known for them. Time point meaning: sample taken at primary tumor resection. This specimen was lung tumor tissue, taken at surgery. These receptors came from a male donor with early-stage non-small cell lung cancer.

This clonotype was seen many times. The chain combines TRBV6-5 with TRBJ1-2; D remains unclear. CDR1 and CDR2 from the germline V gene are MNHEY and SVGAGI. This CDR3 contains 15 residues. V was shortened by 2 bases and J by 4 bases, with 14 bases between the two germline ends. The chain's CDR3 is CASSYEFGSGYGYTF. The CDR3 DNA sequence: TGTGCCAGCAGTTACGAGTTTGGGTCTGGCTATGGCTACACCTTC.

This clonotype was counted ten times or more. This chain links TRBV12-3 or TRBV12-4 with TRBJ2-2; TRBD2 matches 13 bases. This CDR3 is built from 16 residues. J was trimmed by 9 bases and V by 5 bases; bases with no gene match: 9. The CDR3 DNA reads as TGTGCCAGCAGTCAAGGACTAGCGGGAGCGCCCAGGGAGCTGTTTTTT. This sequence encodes CASSQGLAGAPRELFF.

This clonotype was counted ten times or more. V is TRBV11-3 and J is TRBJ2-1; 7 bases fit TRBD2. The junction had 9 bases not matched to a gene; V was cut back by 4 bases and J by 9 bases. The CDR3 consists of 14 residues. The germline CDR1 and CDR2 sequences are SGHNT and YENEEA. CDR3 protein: CASSSREARPEQFF. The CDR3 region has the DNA TGTGCCAGCAGCTCTCGGGAGGCCAGGCCTGAGCAGTTCTTC.